The entry below describes one T cell receptor beta chain. The antigen is unknown. The sample comes from a study of cytomegalovirus exposure and HLA in healthy donors. For the study at large: The roughly 110 validation repertoires were reported in a later analysis to have been generated on the same platform as the 666 first-cohort repertoires.

CDR1 is SEHNR and CDR2 is FQNEAQ in the germline V gene (reference sequence). The V end was cut by 2 bases, the J end by 6 bases, with 13 bases between. The CDR3 runs 15 residues. While the first cohort had 500 to 700 subjects, the donors belonged to the separate validation cohort of about 110 subjects. Generated by immunoSEQ multiplex PCR, the TCRdb table keeps only in-frame clones and is missing some. There are 60,000 or so clones in the sample; about 94% occur only once, and under 3% lies in the top ten. Study-level findings and limits: According to a subsequent analysis, TCR clusters from the first cohort were inclined to appear together in the 130 or so validation repertoires. As confirmed in vitro, a few CMV-associated chains were specific for CMV antigens.

The source of this sequence is a man aged 18 to 30 in good health and CMV-seronegative. This sequence joins TRBV7-9 and TRBJ2-2, with D perhaps TRBD1 (6 bases). Source material: PBMCs. CDR3 coding DNA: TGTGCCAGCAGCTTATGGGCAGGGGAGCCCGGGGAGCTGTTTTTT. Its protein product is CASSLWAGEPGELFF.